This T cell receptor beta chain was observed in a study of PD-L1 blockade in urothelial cancer. For the study at large: Of 28 to 35 patients, some 25 were males with bladder-origin urothelial cancer. Between 0 and 3 chemotherapy regimens preceded treatment for each patient. Blood underwent analysis 3 weeks (second dose) and 6 weeks after treatment began.

TCR analog templates of synthetic origin were spiked into each PCR. Measured with immunoSEQ multiplex PCR; TCRdb has only the in-frame clones, and not every one. The sample consists of tens of thousands of clones, around 81% of them appearing once. Germline CDR1 reads SGHRS; CDR2 reads YFSETQ. J lost 4 bases, V lost 0 bases, and 4 bases had no gene match. The CDR3 is made up of 15 amino acids. The time point is: pretreatment peripheral blood. The genes are TRBV5-1 and TRBJ2-3; 8 positions agree with TRBD1. Specimen: PBMCs, collected around atezolizumab (anti-PD-L1) treatment. The clonotype was recovered from a man aged 55 to 70 with urothelial cancer. As DNA, the CDR3 is TGCGCCAGCAGCTTGGTGACAGGGGATGCAGATACGCAGTATTTT. Protein: CASSLVTGDADTQYF.